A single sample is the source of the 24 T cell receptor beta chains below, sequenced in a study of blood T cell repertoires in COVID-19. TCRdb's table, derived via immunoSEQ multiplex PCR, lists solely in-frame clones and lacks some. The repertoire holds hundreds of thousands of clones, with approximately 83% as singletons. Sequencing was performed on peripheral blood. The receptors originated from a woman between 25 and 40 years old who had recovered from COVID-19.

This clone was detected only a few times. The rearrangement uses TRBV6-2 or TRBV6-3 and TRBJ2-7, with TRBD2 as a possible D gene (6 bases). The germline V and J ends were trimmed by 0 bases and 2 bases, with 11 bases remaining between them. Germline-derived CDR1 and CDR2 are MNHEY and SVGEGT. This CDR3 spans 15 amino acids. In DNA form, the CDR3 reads TGTGCCAGCAGTTACTCGGCGGGGTCCACCTACGAGCAGTACTTC. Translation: CASSYSAGSTYEQYF.

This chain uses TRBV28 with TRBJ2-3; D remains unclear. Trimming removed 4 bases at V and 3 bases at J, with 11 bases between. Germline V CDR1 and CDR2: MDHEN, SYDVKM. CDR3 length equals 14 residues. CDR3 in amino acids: CASSSSGLTDTQYF. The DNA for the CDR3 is TGTGCCAGCAGTTCATCTGGGCTGACAGATACGCAGTATTTT.

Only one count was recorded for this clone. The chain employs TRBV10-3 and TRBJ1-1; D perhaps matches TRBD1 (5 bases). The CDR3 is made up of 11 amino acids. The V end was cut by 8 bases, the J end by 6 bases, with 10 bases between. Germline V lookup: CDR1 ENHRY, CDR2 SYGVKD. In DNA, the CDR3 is TGTGCCATCTCAGGGTCCGCTGAAGCTTTCTTT. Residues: CAISGSAEAFF.

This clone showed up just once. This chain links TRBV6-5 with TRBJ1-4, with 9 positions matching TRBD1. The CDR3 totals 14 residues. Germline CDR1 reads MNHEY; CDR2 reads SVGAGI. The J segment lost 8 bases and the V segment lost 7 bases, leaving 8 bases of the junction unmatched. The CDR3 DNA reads TGTGCCAGCACCCCCGGGACAGGGTACGAAAAACTGTTTTTT. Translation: CASTPGTGYEKLFF.

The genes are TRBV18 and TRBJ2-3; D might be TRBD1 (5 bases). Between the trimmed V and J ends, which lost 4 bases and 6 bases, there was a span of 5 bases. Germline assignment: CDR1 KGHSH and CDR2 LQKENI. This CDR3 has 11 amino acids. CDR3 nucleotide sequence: TGTGCCAGCTCACAGGGGGATACGCAGTATTTT. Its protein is CASSQGDTQYF.

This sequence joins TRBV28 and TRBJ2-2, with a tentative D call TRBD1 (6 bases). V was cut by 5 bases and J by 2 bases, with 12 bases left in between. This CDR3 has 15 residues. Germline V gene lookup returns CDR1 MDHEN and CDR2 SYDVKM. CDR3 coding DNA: TGTGCCAGCAGTCCCAGGGGAAAAAACACCGGGGAGCTGTTTTTT. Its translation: CASSPRGKNTGELFF.

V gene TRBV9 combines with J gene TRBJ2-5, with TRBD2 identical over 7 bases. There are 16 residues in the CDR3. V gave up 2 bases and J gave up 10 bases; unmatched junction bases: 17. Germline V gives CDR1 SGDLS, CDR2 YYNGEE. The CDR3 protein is CASSVGLGEGSKDQYF. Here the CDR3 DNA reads TGTGCCAGCAGCGTCGGTCTGGGGGAGGGGTCAAAGGACCAGTACTTC.

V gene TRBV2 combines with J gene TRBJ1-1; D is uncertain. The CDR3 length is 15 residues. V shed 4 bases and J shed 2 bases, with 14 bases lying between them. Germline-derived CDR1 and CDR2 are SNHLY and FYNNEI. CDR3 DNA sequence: TGTGCCAGCAGTGTCAGCATCTGGGCCAACACTGAAGCTTTCTTT. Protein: CASSVSIWANTEAFF.

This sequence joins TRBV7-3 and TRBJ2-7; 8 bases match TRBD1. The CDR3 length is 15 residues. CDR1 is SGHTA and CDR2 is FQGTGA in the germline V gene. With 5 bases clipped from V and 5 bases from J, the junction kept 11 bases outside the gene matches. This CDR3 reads CASSRGRTGLDEQYF. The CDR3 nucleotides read TGTGCCAGCAGCCGAGGTCGGACAGGGTTGGACGAGCAGTACTTC.

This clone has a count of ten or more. CDR3: CASKVGGTTSSQGYHSNQPQHF. The CDR3 DNA sequence: TGCGCCAGCAAAGTTGGAGGGACTACGTCATCTCAGGGATACCATAGCAATCAGCCCCAGCATTTT. The rearrangement joins TRBV5-1 to TRBJ1-5; D might be TRBD1 (5 bases). Per germline, CDR1 SGHRS and CDR2 YFSETQ. V shed 6 bases and J shed 0 bases, with 34 bases lying between them. There are 22 residues in the CDR3.

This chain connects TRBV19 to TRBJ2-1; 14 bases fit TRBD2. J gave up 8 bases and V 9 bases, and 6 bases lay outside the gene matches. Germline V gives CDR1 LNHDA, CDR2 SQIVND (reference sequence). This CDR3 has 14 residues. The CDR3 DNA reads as TGTGCCAGCGCCCTGGGACTAGCGGGGGATGAGCAGTTCTTC. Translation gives CASALGLAGDEQFF.

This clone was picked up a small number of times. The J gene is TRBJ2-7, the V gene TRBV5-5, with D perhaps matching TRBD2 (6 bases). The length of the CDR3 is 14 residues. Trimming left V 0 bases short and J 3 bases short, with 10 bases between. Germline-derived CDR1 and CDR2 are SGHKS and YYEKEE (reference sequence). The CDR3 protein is CASSLDGSVYEQYF. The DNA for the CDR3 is TGTGCCAGCAGCTTGGACGGGAGCGTCTACGAGCAGTACTTC.

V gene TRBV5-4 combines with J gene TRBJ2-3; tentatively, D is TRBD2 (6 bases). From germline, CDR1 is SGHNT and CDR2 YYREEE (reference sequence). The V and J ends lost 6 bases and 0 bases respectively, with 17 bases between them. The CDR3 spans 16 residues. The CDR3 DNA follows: TGTGCCAGCAACCCTTTCGGGGGTTCTAGCACAGATACGCAGTATTTT. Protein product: CASNPFGGSSTDTQYF.

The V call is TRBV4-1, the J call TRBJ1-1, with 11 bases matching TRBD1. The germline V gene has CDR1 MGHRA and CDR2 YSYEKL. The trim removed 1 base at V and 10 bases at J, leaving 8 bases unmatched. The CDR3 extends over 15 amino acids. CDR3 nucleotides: TGCGCCAGCAGCCAAGTGGCTGGACAGGGGGCTGGAGCTTTCTTT. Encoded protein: CASSQVAGQGAGAFF.

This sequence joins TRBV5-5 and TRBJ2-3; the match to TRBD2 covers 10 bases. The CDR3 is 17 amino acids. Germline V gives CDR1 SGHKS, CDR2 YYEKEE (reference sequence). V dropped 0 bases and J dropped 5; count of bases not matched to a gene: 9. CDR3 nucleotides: TGTGCCAGCAGCTTGGCCCGAGCTAGCGGGAGTAGAGATACGCAGTATTTT. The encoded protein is CASSLARASGSRDTQYF.

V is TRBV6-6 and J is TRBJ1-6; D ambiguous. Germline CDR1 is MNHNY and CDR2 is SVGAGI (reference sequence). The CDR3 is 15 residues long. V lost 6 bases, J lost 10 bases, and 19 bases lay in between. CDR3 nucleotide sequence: TGTGCCAGCAGCCGGACGGGGAGCATCGGATCACCCCTCCACTTT. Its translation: CASSRTGSIGSPLHF.

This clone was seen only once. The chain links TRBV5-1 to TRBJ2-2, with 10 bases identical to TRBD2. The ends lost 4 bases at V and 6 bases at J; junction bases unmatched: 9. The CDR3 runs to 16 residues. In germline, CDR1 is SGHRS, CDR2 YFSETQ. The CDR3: CASSAERGGHPGELFF. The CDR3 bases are TGCGCCAGCAGCGCCGAGCGGGGGGGCCACCCCGGGGAGCTGTTTTTT.

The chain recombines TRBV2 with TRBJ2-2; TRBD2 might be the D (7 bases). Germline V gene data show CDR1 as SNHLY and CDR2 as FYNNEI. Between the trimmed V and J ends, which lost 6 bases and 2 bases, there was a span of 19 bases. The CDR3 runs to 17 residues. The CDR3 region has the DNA TGTGCCAGCAGATTCGAGACGGGGGGCGCCAACACCGGGGAGCTGTTTTTT. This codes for CASRFETGGANTGELFF.

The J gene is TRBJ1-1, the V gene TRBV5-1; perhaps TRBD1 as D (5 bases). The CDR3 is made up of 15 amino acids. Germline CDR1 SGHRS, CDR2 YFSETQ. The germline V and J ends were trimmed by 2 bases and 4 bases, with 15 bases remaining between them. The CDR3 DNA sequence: TGCGCCAGCAGCTTCCGAGAGGCAGGGCCCACTGAAGCTTTCTTT. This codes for CASSFREAGPTEAFF.

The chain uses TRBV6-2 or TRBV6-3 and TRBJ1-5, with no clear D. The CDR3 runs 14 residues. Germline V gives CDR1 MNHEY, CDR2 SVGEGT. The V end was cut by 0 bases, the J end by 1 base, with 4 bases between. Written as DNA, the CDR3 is TGTGCCAGCAGTTACTCCCCGAGCAATCAGCCCCAGCATTTT. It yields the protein CASSYSPSNQPQHF.

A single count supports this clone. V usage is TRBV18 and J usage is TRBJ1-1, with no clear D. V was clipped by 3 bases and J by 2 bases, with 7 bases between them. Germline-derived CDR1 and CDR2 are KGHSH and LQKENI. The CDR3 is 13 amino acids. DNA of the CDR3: TGTGCCAGCTCACCCTCCCCTAACACTGAAGCTTTCTTT. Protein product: CASSPSPNTEAFF. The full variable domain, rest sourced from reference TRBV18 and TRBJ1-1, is NAGVMQNPRHLVRRRGQEARLRCSPMKGHSHVYWYRQLPEEGLKFMVYLQKENIIDESGMPKERFSAEFPKEGPSILRIQQVVRGDSAAYFCASSPSPNTEAFFGQGTRLTVV.

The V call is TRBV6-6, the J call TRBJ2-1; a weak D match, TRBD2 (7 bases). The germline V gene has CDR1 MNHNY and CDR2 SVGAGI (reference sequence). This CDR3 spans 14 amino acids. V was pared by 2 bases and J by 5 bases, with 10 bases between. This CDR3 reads CASSYEGGDNEQFF. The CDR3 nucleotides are TGTGCCAGCAGTTACGAGGGGGGGGACAATGAGCAGTTCTTC.

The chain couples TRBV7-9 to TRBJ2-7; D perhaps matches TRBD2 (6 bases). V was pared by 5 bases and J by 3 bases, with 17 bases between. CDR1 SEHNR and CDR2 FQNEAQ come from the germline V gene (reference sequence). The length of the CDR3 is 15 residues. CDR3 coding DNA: TGTGCCAGCAGCGCTGTCGGGAGCCCCAACTACGAGCAGTACTTC. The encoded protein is CASSAVGSPNYEQYF.

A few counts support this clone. DNA of the CDR3: TGTGCCGCCCGGGACAGCTATGGCTACACCTTC. Its translation: CAARDSYGYTF. V gene TRBV19 combines with J gene TRBJ1-2, with 7 bases that match TRBD1. V gave up 11 bases and J gave up 4 bases; unmatched junction bases: 4. The length of the CDR3 is 11 residues. Germline V gene sequence: CDR1 LNHDA, CDR2 SQIVND (reference sequence).